This TCR beta chain comes out of a study of CD8+ T cells in alopecia areata. The CDR3 covers 10 residues. CDR1 and CDR2 (germline): SNHLY, FYNNEI. Trimming took 8 bases from V and 10 from J, leaving 11 bases between them. Isolated RNA was reverse transcribed into cDNA used as the sequencing template. Data came from immunoSEQ multiplex PCR; TCRdb stores just in-frame clones and leaves some out. The table includes 100,000 to 150,000 clones, approximately 53% detected once. Worth noting for this clone: What it binds is unknown.

Study observations and caveats: Lesional scalp displayed greater clonality than normal scalp, most notably in alopecia totalis/universalis.

The sequence was obtained from a human donor with alopecia areata. Specimen: CD4+ T cells sorted from blood, collected at week 0. The chain joins TRBV2 to TRBJ2-5; D is ambiguous. The CDR3 loop is CASSDPLQYF. The CDR3 bases are TGTGCCAGCTCGGACCCCCTCCAGTACTTC.